The 25 T cell receptor beta chains reported below all come from one sample, sequenced in a study of T cells in Graves' hyperthyroidism and ophthalmopathy. Template material for amplifying TCR beta CDR3 regions consisted of RNA transcripts. An initial round of RT-PCR targeting the TCR CDR3 relied on the HTBI primer set. TCRdb processed the multiplex PCR reads anew with MiXCR; each CDR3 protein has one entry. The sample holds 400,000 to 550,000 distinct CDR3 sequences, around an eighth seen once. The sequencing input was blood. The receptors originated from a woman younger than 30 with Graves' hyperthyroidism.

This clonotype has a count of ten or more. The gene calls are TRBV7-2 and TRBJ2-1, with TRBD2 as a possible D gene (5 bases). This CDR3 contains 16 residues. The germline V gene encodes CDR1 SGHTA and CDR2 FQGNSA. The ends were cut back, 5 bases at V and 0 bases at J, with 14 bases in the middle. CDR3 loop: CASSTYSASSYNEQFF. As DNA, the CDR3 is TGTGCCAGCAGCACCTATAGCGCGTCCTCCTACAATGAGCAGTTCTTC.

CDR3: CASSLNRGLWNTEAFF. The CDR3 coding sequence is TGTGCCAGCAGTTTAAACAGGGGGTTGTGGAACACTGAAGCTTTCTTT. The chain carries TRBV5-4 and TRBJ1-1; the match to TRBD1 covers 8 bases. Germline assignment: CDR1 SGHNT and CDR2 YYREEE (reference sequence). J lost 1 base, V lost 5 bases, and 10 bases had no gene match. This CDR3 has 16 amino acids.

This clonotype was observed many times. The V and J genes are TRBV6-1 and TRBJ1-6; D is perhaps TRBD1 (5 bases). The germline CDR1 and CDR2 sequences are MNHNS and SASEGT. The CDR3 spans 12 residues. V lost 8 bases and J 5 bases, leaving 7 bases between the germline ends. CDR3 residues: CASGTDNSPLHF. The CDR3 DNA reads as TGTGCCAGCGGGACTGATAATTCACCCCTCCACTTT.

About this clonotype itself: With a much larger clone just one base away, this may be a read error. The chain carries TRBV5-1 and TRBJ2-1, with TRBD1 matching 9 bases. The germline CDR1 and CDR2 sequences are SGHRS and YFSETQ. The CDR3 covers 15 residues. With V trimmed by 4 bases and J by 8 bases, 10 bases remained unmatched. The CDR3 loop is CASSPGTGFGYEQFF. The CDR3 nucleotides are TGCGCCAGCAGCCCCGGGACAGGGTTTGGGTATGAGCAGTTCTTC. Based on the CDR3 plus reference TRBV5-1 and TRBJ2-1, the full variable domain is KAGVTQTPRYLIKTRGQQVTLSCSPISGHRSVSWYQQTPGQGLQFLFEYFSETQRNKGNFPGRFSGRQFSNSRSEMNVSTLELGDSALYLCASSPGTGFGYEQFFGPGTRLTVL.

This clonotype was recorded at least ten times. The chain joins TRBV9 to TRBJ2-2; maybe TRBD1 (8 bases). CDR1 is SGDLS, CDR2 YYNGEE, per germline. Trimming cost V 5 bases and J 4 bases, with 15 bases left between them. There are 15 residues in the CDR3. The CDR3 coding sequence is TGTGCCAGCAGTACACAGGGGGGGAGCACCGGGGAGCTGTTTTTT. This codes for CASSTQGGSTGELFF.

This clonotype was seen at least ten times. The chain joins TRBV6-1 to TRBJ2-3; perhaps TRBD1 as D (5 bases). CDR1 is MNHNS and CDR2 is SASEGT in the germline V gene. The CDR3 consists of 15 residues. V gave up 5 bases and J gave up 5 bases, with 17 bases separating them. This CDR3 reads CASSLNRQLQDTQYF. For the CDR3, the DNA is TGTGCCAGCAGTCTCAATCGACAGCTACAAGATACGCAGTATTTT.

In its sample, this clonotype was seen many times. This chain links TRBV18 with TRBJ2-5; D not resolved. Trimming took 0 bases from V and 1 from J, leaving 9 bases between them. From germline, CDR1 is KGHSH and CDR2 LQKENI. This CDR3 region has 15 residues. The CDR3 DNA sequence: TGTGCCAGCTCACCACCGTCAGGAGCCCAAGAGACCCAGTACTTC. It is translated as CASSPPSGAQETQYF.

This clonotype was recorded many times. J is TRBJ2-7 and V is TRBV29-1; 7 nucleotides agree with TRBD1. CDR3 size: 16 residues. Per germline, CDR1 SQVTM and CDR2 ANQGSEA. The ends lost 6 bases at V and 0 bases at J; junction bases unmatched: 14. CDR3 in DNA: TGCAGCGTGCTTTGGCAGGGACAGCTCCTCTCCTACGAGCAGTACTTC. Encoded protein: CSVLWQGQLLSYEQYF.

In this sample, this clonotype turned up many times. The rearrangement links TRBV15 to TRBJ2-5; D is perhaps TRBD2 (5 bases). V was pared by 0 bases and J by 3 bases, with 8 bases between. From germline, CDR1 is LNHNV and CDR2 YYDKDF (reference sequence). CDR3 length equals 14 residues. The CDR3 nucleotides read TGTGCCACCAGCAGAGATACTAGGGAAGAGACCCAGTACTTC. It encodes CATSRDTREETQYF. Full variable domain (missing parts from reference TRBV15 and TRBJ2-5): DAMVIQNPRYQVTQFGKPVTLSCSQTLNHNVMYWYQQKSSQAPKLLFHYYDKDFNNEADTPDNFQSRRPNTSFCFLDIRSPGLGDTAMYLCATSRDTREETQYFGPGTRLLVL.

Many counts were recorded for this clonotype. The chain employs TRBV6-5 and TRBJ2-7; 7 bases line up with TRBD2. CDR3 length: 16 residues. Trimming removed 2 bases from V and 2 bases from J; junction bases left unmatched: 9. Looked up from germline, CDR1 is MNHEY and CDR2 is SVGAGI. DNA of the CDR3: TGTGCCAGCAGTTACGCCCCGGTGGGGGGGGCCTACGAGCAGTACTTC. This encodes CASSYAPVGGAYEQYF.

The CDR3: CASSYQTGGTRIQYF. CDR3 coding DNA: TGTGCCAGCAGTTACCAGACAGGGGGCACTCGCATTCAGTACTTC. The chain links TRBV6-6 to TRBJ2-4; 10 positions agree with TRBD1. Per germline, CDR1 MNHNY and CDR2 SVGAGI (reference sequence). CDR3 length equals 15 residues. J lost 9 bases, V lost 2 bases, and 7 bases had no gene match.

The genes are TRBV20-1 and TRBJ2-5; TRBD1 matches 9 bases. The CDR3 contains 18 residues. Germline CDR1 and CDR2: DFQATT and SNEGSKA (reference sequence). The V and J ends lost 6 bases and 2 bases, in that order; junction bases with no gene match: 19. In DNA form, the CDR3 reads TGCAGTGCCCTCCCGGGACAGGGCGCTATCTTAAATCAAGAGACCCAGTACTTC. Protein: CSALPGQGAILNQETQYF.

This clonotype was seen just once. This rearrangement joins TRBV9 to TRBJ2-3, with TRBD1 identical over 7 bases. With 3 bases clipped from V and 3 bases from J, the junction kept 13 bases outside the gene matches. CDR1 SGDLS and CDR2 YYNGEE come from the germline V gene. The CDR3 has 17 amino acids. The CDR3 sequence is CASSALFTGERTDTQYF. The CDR3 nucleotides are TGTGCCAGCAGCGCTCTCTTTACAGGGGAGAGGACAGATACGCAGTATTTT.

This clonotype appeared many times. The J gene is TRBJ2-7, the V gene TRBV11-3; 9 bases match TRBD1. With V trimmed by 0 bases and J by 4 bases, 4 bases remained unmatched. Germline V gene sequence: CDR1 SGHNT, CDR2 YENEEA. This CDR3 region has 15 residues. CDR3 bases: TGTGCCAGCAGCTTAGAGGGGACAGGGAGTTACGAGCAGTACTTC. Translated: CASSLEGTGSYEQYF.

This clonotype has ten or more counts. V and J are TRBV12-3 or TRBV12-4 and TRBJ1-5; 8 nucleotides match TRBD1. The CDR3 extends over 14 amino acids. With V trimmed by 6 bases and J by 6 bases, 7 bases remained unmatched. As DNA, the CDR3 is TGTGCCAGCAGACCCCAGGGGGCGAGTCAGCCCCAGCATTTT. Its translation: CASRPQGASQPQHF.

A few counts support this clonotype. A read error is possible here, since a much larger clone lies one base away. V and J are TRBV30 and TRBJ2-2; possibly TRBD2 for D (5 bases). From germline, CDR1 is GTSNPN and CDR2 SVGIG (reference sequence). This CDR3 is 15 amino acids long. CDR3 amino acids: CAWSGRTGITGELYF. The CDR3 DNA reads TGTGCCTGGAGTGGTCGGACTGGGATCACCGGGGAGCTGTATTTT.

This CDR3 is CASSSGQGLNTGELFF. The CDR3 nucleotides are TGTGCCAGCAGCAGCGGGCAGGGTTTAAACACCGGGGAGCTGTTTTTT. The rearrangement links TRBV28 to TRBJ2-2, with D perhaps matching TRBD2 (6 bases). Per germline, CDR1 MDHEN and CDR2 SYDVKM. V dropped 6 bases and J dropped 2 bases, with 16 bases sitting between them. The CDR3 extends over 16 amino acids.

In this sample, this clonotype turned up many times. The CDR3 DNA reads as TGTGCCAGCAGCCCGGGCAGGGGAAAGGATGGCTACACCTTC. It encodes CASSPGRGKDGYTF. The chain links TRBV3-1 to TRBJ1-2, with D perhaps TRBD1 (6 bases). Looked up from germline, CDR1 is LGHDT and CDR2 is YNNKEL (reference sequence). The CDR3 is 14 amino acids. V was trimmed by 4 bases and J by 6 bases, leaving 15 bases between them. Looking up the rest from reference TRBV3-1 and TRBJ1-2 gives the full variable domain: DTAVSQTPKYLVTQMGNDKSIKCEQNLGHDTMYWYKQDSKKFLKIMFSYNNKELIINETVPNRFSPKSPDKAHLNLHINSLELGDSAVYFCASSPGRGKDGYTFGSGTRLTVV.

The rearrangement links TRBV7-9 to TRBJ1-5; TRBD1 might be the D (6 bases). CDR1 and CDR2 (germline): SEHNR, FQNEAQ (reference sequence). This CDR3 is 14 amino acids long. V dropped 3 bases and J dropped 4 bases, with 10 bases sitting between them. The CDR3 spells CASSFTGTNQPQHF. The CDR3 nucleotides read TGTGCCAGCAGCTTCACAGGGACAAATCAGCCCCAGCATTTT.

V gene TRBV13 combines with J gene TRBJ2-4, with no clear D. CDR1 is PRHDT and CDR2 is FYEKMQ in the germline V gene (reference sequence). CDR3 size: 15 residues. Trimming shortened V by 5 bases and J by 1 base, and 12 bases separated the two germline ends. For the CDR3, the DNA is TGTGCCAGCAGCCTCGGGCTGGTGGCCAAAAACATTCAGTACTTC. Its protein is CASSLGLVAKNIQYF.

This clonotype was picked up many times. The chain couples TRBV24-1 to TRBJ1-4, with a possible D match to TRBD1 (5 bases). This CDR3 has 14 amino acids. Trimming left V 3 bases short and J 2 bases short, with 6 bases between. Germline-derived CDR1 and CDR2 are KGHDR and SFDVKD. The CDR3 is CATSDAGTNEKLFF. CDR3 nucleotides: TGTGCCACCAGTGATGCAGGGACTAATGAAAAACTGTTTTTT.

This clonotype was observed at least ten times. This sequence joins TRBV7-3 and TRBJ2-3, with D possibly matching TRBD2 (5 bases). V lost 5 bases to trimming and J lost 3 bases, with 15 bases between them. Germline CDR1 reads SGHTA; CDR2 reads FQGTGA. The CDR3 loop spans 15 amino acids. The CDR3 DNA sequence: TGTGCCAGCAGCGCGAGCGGATTAGAAACAGATACGCAGTATTTT. The encoded protein is CASSASGLETDTQYF.

This clonotype was seen repeatedly, ten times or more. CDR3 bases: TGTGCCAGCAGGTCTACGACTAGCGGGAGAGAGACCCAGTACTTC. Its protein product is CASRSTTSGRETQYF. This chain uses TRBV12-3 or TRBV12-4 with TRBJ2-5; 12 bases map to TRBD2. CDR3 length: 15 residues. The V gene end was trimmed by 6 bases and the J gene end by 4 bases; junction bases not matched to a gene: 6.

A word on this clonotype: The junction shows a germline mismatch at one end, possibly a read error. The V gene is TRBV3-1, the J gene TRBJ1-2, with a possible D match to TRBD1 (5 bases). The CDR3 consists of 15 residues. Germline values: CDR1 LGHDT, CDR2 YNNKEL (reference sequence). The CDR3 protein is CAGSQEGVPEGGYTF. The CDR3 DNA follows: TGTGCCGGCAGCCAAGAAGGGGTGCCTGAAGGGGGCTACACCTTC.

This clonotype appeared a few times. The CDR3 loop is CATSEGGTGNQPQHF. CDR3 coding DNA: TGTGCCACCAGTGAGGGGGGGACAGGTAATCAGCCCCAGCATTTT. The rearrangement links TRBV24-1 to TRBJ1-5, with TRBD1 identical over 8 bases. Germline V CDR1 and CDR2: KGHDR, SFDVKD. CDR3 length: 15 residues. The V segment lost 4 bases and the J segment 4 bases; nucleotides outside the gene matches: 5.